This TCR beta chain was sequenced during a study of human T cells and chemical hapten exposure. A word on this clonotype: Its antigen is not known.

Time point indicated: patch test 1, 2 weeks after DPC sensitization. This sample's treatment: therapeutic diphenylcyclopropenone sensitization with weekly scalp DPC. Ahead of applying each patch test, blood was sampled. General study findings and limits: The number of TCRs over 1 in 1000 frequency stayed unchanged after DPC.

The V gene end was trimmed by 6 bases and the J gene end by 1 base; junction bases not matched to a gene: 4. Germline assignment: CDR1 MNHEY and CDR2 SVGEGT. This CDR3 spans 15 amino acids. It was the library that attached unique molecular identifiers to individual cDNA molecules. MiXCR, run by TCRdb on the RACE reads, gives a single entry per CDR3 protein. The repertoire has around 340,000 distinct CDR3 sequences, approximately 6.9% of them found once; the top ten carry around 8.4%. The sequenced sample was whole blood, obtained in connection with sensitization to the hapten diphenylcyclopropenone (DPC). The sequence was obtained from a woman aged 18-29 years with alopecia areata. Some clones in this sample may be carry-over from other donors' samples. The V and J genes are TRBV6-2 or TRBV6-3 and TRBJ2-2; 8 bases agree with TRBD2. The DNA for the CDR3 is TGTGCCAGCAGAGAAAGCGGGGGGAACACCGGGGAGCTGTTTTTT. Residues: CASRESGGNTGELFF.